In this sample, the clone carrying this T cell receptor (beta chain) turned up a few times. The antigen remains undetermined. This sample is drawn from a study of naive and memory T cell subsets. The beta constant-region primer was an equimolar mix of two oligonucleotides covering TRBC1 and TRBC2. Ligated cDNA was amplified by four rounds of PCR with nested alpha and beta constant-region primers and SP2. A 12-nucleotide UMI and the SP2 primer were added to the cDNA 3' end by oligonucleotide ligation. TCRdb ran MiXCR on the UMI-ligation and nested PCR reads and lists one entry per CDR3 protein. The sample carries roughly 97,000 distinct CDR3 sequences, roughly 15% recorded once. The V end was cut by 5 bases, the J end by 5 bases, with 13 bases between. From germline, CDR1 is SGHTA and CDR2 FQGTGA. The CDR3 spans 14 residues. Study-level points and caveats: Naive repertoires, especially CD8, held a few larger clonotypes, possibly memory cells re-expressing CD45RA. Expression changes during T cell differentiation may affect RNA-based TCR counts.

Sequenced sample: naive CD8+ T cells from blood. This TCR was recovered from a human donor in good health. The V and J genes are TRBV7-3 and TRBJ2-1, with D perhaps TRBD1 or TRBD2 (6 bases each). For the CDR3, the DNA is TGTGCCAGCAGCGCGGGGACATATGACAATGAGCAGTTCTTC. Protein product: CASSAGTYDNEQFF.